This entry features one T cell receptor beta chain sequence. Its matching antigen is unknown. The data originate from a study of T cell responses to AZD1222 COVID-19 vaccine. Whole-study findings and limits: Repertoire samples came only from after the peak T cell response. Baseline testing showed seropositivity in only a handful of AZD1222 recipients. The donor group comprised mostly white British people and more females; the analysis possibly underestimated clonal diversity. Two doses of AZD1222 preceded a rise in Spike-specific TCR breadth and depth.

Profiled with immunoSEQ multiplex PCR; TCRdb holds only in-frame clones, not every one. In the table there are some 100,000 clones, 85% to 90% of which are singletons. The germline gives CDR1 SGHRS, CDR2 YFSETQ. This CDR3 region has 14 residues. Trimming left V 6 bases short and J 0 bases short, with 13 bases between. The genes are TRBV5-1 and TRBJ2-7; D is ambiguous. The sequencing here drew on peripheral blood, taken on day 0 of AZD1222 vaccination. This clonotype was obtained from an adult in good health. This CDR3 reads CASTPTSPSYEQYF. The DNA for the CDR3 is TGCGCCAGCACCCCCACGTCCCCCTCCTACGAGCAGTACTTC. Combining the CDR3 with reference TRBV5-1 and TRBJ2-7 gives the whole variable domain KAGVTQTPRYLIKTRGQQVTLSCSPISGHRSVSWYQQTPGQGLQFLFEYFSETQRNKGNFPGRFSGRQFSNSRSEMNVSTLELGDSALYLCASTPTSPSYEQYFGPGTRLTVT.